Following are 24 T cell receptor beta chains from one sample sequenced in a study of low-dose radiotherapy and immunotherapy resistance in tumors. First-strand cDNA used TRAV- and TRBV-specific primers, covering alpha and beta chains. The authors amplified TCRs for 15 to 25 PCR cycles with a constant-region primer and a V-primer adapter. TCRdb used MiXCR to reprocess the reads, holding one entry per CDR3 protein. The repertoire holds over 14,000 distinct CDR3 sequences, with 40% to 60% as singletons. The receptors originated from a human donor with advanced metastatic prostate, ovarian, gallbladder or colorectal cancer (not recorded which). This table probably holds off-target reads from a library built for another chain.

The chain recombines TRBV4-2 with TRBJ1-6; unclear D gene. Germline values: CDR1 LGHNA, CDR2 YNFKEQ. The V end lost 1 base, the J end lost 7 bases, and 5 bases lay between the germline ends. The CDR3 covers 13 residues. The CDR3 is CASSQVANSPLHF. CDR3 nucleotide sequence: TGTGCCAGCAGCCAAGTGGCCAATTCACCCCTCCACTTT.

This clonotype was seen more than once but under ten times. The rearrangement joins TRBV7-1 to TRBJ1-1, with 7 bases that match TRBD1. TRBV7-1 qualifies as an ORF whose function is uncertain. CDR3 length: 11 residues. V trimming: 7 bases; J trimming: 11 bases; junction bases outside the gene matches: 7. CDR3 in amino acids: CASTPDRVAFF. CDR3 bases: TGTGCCAGCACCCCAGACAGGGTGGCTTTCTTT.

This clonotype was found a few times. The rearrangement links TRBV29-1 to TRBJ2-1, with 16 bases identical to TRBD2. This CDR3 is built from 16 residues. V shed 6 bases, J shed 5 bases, and the junction held 7 bases outside the gene matches. The germline gives CDR1 SQVTM, CDR2 ANQGSEA. The CDR3 DNA is TGCAGCGTGGCCGGGACTAGCGGGAGGGGAAACAATGAGCAGTTCTTC. This sequence encodes CSVAGTSGRGNNEQFF.

CDR3 amino acids: CSALFYEQFF. The CDR3 DNA is TGCAGTGCACTGTTCTATGAGCAGTTCTTC. The chain employs TRBV20-1 and TRBJ2-1; D is uncertain. The CDR3 runs to 10 residues. Between the trimmed V and J ends, which lost 6 bases and 8 bases, there was a span of 8 bases. Looked up from germline, CDR1 is DFQATT and CDR2 is SNEGSKA (reference sequence).

The sample holds one count of this clonotype. This chain connects TRBV3-1 to TRBJ1-6, with D unclear. The CDR3 spans 15 residues. The germline gives CDR1 LGHDT, CDR2 YNNKEL (reference sequence). With 4 bases removed from V and 7 bases from J, the gap between germline ends came to 14 bases. The CDR3 DNA reads as TGTGCCAGCAGCCCCGGTGGTCGGACCAATTCACCCCTCCACTTT. This sequence encodes CASSPGGRTNSPLHF.

This clonotype was seen a handful of times. CDR3 coding DNA: TGTGCCACCAGCCGGGGGCCCCAAGAGACCCAGTACTTC. Amino acids: CATSRGPQETQYF. This chain uses TRBV24-1 with TRBJ2-5; D might be TRBD1 or TRBD2, each matching 6 bases. Trimming removed 7 bases from V and 1 base from J, with 9 bases in between. Germline-derived CDR1 and CDR2 are KGHDR and SFDVKD. The CDR3 spans 13 residues.

This clonotype was seen just once. The chain links TRBV5-3 to TRBJ2-1, with D maybe TRBD1 (5 bases). TRBV5-3 is sorted into the ORF group, with uncertain function. This CDR3 is built from 15 residues. V shed 8 bases and J shed 2 bases, with 17 bases lying between them. CDR3 sequence: CASSRGQSAYNEQFF. Written as DNA, the CDR3 is TGTGCCAGCAGCCGCGGACAAAGCGCCTACAATGAGCAGTTCTTC.

The rearrangement joins TRBV7-9 to TRBJ1-1, with TRBD1 identical over 8 bases. Germline values: CDR1 SEHNR, CDR2 FQNEAQ (reference sequence). J gave up 6 bases and V 5 bases, and 11 bases lay outside the gene matches. The CDR3 runs 15 residues. The CDR3 region is CASSSRDRWIAEAFF. In DNA form, the CDR3 reads TGTGCCAGCAGCAGTCGGGACAGGTGGATCGCTGAAGCTTTCTTT.

This chain links TRBV30 with TRBJ1-1, with unresolved D. There are 12 residues in the CDR3. Germline CDR1 reads GTSNPN; CDR2 reads SVGIG (reference sequence). With 2 bases removed from V and 7 bases from J, the gap between germline ends came to 11 bases. CDR3 in DNA: TGTGCCTGGAGTACTTACAGAAATGAAGCTTTCTTT. It is translated as CAWSTYRNEAFF.

The chain employs TRBV7-8 and TRBJ2-7; TRBD2 aligns across 9 bases. The germline CDR1 and CDR2 sequences are SGHVS and FQNEAQ. This CDR3 region has 15 residues. V gave up 8 bases and J gave up 4 bases; unmatched junction bases: 12. CDR3 sequence reads: CASSGGGLAKYEQYF. The CDR3 bases are TGTGCCAGCTCTGGAGGAGGACTAGCGAAGTACGAGCAGTACTTC. Full variable domain (missing parts from reference TRBV7-8 and TRBJ2-7): GAGVSQSPRYKVAKRGQDVALRCDPISGHVSLFWYQQALGQGPEFLTYFQNEAQLDKSGLPSDRFFAERPEGSVSTLKIQRTQQEDSAVYLCASSGGGLAKYEQYFGPGTRLTVT.

Only a few counts were recorded for this clonotype. The genes are TRBV11-1 and TRBJ1-5; D gene unclear. Germline V lookup: CDR1 SGHAT, CDR2 FQDESV (reference sequence). Trimming pared 4 bases from V and 4 bases from J, leaving 23 bases between. The CDR3 runs to 18 residues. Written as DNA, the CDR3 is TGTGCCAGCAGCTCCCAGTCCGGAAGCGACCCTCCTAATCAGCCCCAGCATTTT. As protein: CASSSQSGSDPPNQPQHF.

The sample holds a few counts of this clonotype. The chain joins TRBV10-3 to TRBJ2-7, with 8 bases that match TRBD2. Trimming removed 8 bases from V and 2 bases from J; junction bases left unmatched: 8. Germline loops: CDR1 ENHRY, CDR2 SYGVKD. CDR3 length: 14 residues. The CDR3 reads CAIRGGDTAYEQYF. The CDR3 region has the DNA TGTGCCATCCGGGGGGGGGACACTGCCTACGAGCAGTACTTC.

This chain joins TRBV4-1 and TRBJ2-3; perhaps TRBD2 as D (6 bases). The V and J ends lost 4 bases and 4 bases respectively, with 18 bases between them. Germline V gives CDR1 MGHRA, CDR2 YSYEKL. CDR3 length: 16 residues. CDR3 sequence: CASSPTGGGTADTQYF. The CDR3 nucleotides read TGCGCCAGCAGCCCCACGGGTGGAGGGACGGCAGATACGCAGTATTTT.

The CDR3, as DNA: TGCAGTGCTCCGACCGGATATACGGATACGCAGTATTTT. It is translated as CSAPTGYTDTQYF. This chain uses TRBV20-1 with TRBJ2-3; D ambiguous. Germline V CDR1 and CDR2: DFQATT, SNEGSKA (reference sequence). V was pared by 5 bases and J by 6 bases, with 15 bases between. The CDR3 totals 13 residues.

The chain couples TRBV5-1 to TRBJ2-1; 12 positions agree with TRBD2. The germline V gene encodes CDR1 SGHRS and CDR2 YFSETQ. This CDR3 spans 14 amino acids. J gave up 10 bases and V 4 bases, and 6 bases lay outside the gene matches. The CDR3: CASSDRTSGAEQFF. In DNA, the CDR3 is TGCGCCAGCAGCGACCGGACTAGCGGGGCCGAGCAGTTCTTC.

V is TRBV12-3 or TRBV12-4 and J is TRBJ2-1; tentatively, D is TRBD1 (5 bases). The CDR3 consists of 14 residues. Trimming removed 3 bases at V and 7 bases at J, with 13 bases between. CDR3 loop: CASSFGQGRNEQFF. DNA for the CDR3: TGTGCCAGCAGTTTCGGGCAGGGTAGGAATGAGCAGTTCTTC.

This clonotype was detected only a few times. The V call is TRBV2, the J call TRBJ1-4; D is unclear. This CDR3 is 16 amino acids long. Germline CDR1 is SNHLY and CDR2 is FYNNEI. The V end lost 5 bases, the J end lost 7 bases, and 20 bases lay between the germline ends. CDR3 sequence reads: CASSPSTGSRAEKLFF. The CDR3 DNA reads TGTGCCAGCAGTCCCAGTACCGGGTCCCGGGCTGAAAAACTGTTTTTT.

This chain joins TRBV3-1 and TRBJ2-3; 13 bases fit TRBD2. V shed 11 bases, J shed 3 bases, and the junction held 8 bases outside the gene matches. The CDR3 has 15 residues. Looked up from germline, CDR1 is LGHDT and CDR2 is YNNKEL (reference sequence). CDR3 amino acids: CAVGLAGVRTDTQYF. CDR3 coding DNA: TGTGCCGTCGGACTAGCGGGAGTTCGAACAGATACGCAGTATTTT.

The table lists this clonotype with a few counts. For the CDR3, the DNA is TGTGCCAGTAGTATGTCCCAGGTCACTCAGCCCCAGCATTTT. The encoded protein is CASSMSQVTQPQHF. This rearrangement joins TRBV19 to TRBJ1-5; D unclear. V was pared by 3 bases and J by 6 bases, with 12 bases between. Germline assignment: CDR1 LNHDA and CDR2 SQIVND (reference sequence). The CDR3 has 14 amino acids.

The chain uses TRBV10-3 and TRBJ2-7; 7 nucleotides line up with TRBD2. Germline-derived CDR1 and CDR2 are ENHRY and SYGVKD. The CDR3 has 13 residues. Losses at the gene ends were 8 bases for V and 2 bases for J; bases not matched to a gene: 6. The CDR3 spells CAISGGTTYEQYF. The CDR3, as DNA: TGTGCCATCTCGGGGGGTACCACCTACGAGCAGTACTTC.

J is TRBJ2-7 and V is TRBV4-1; 8 bases are shared with TRBD2. Per germline, CDR1 MGHRA and CDR2 YSYEKL. CDR3 size: 15 residues. The V segment lost 4 bases and the J segment 2 bases; nucleotides outside the gene matches: 7. CDR3 nucleotide sequence: TGCGCCAGCAGCCTCCGCGGGGGGCCCACCTACGAGCAGTACTTC. Residues: CASSLRGGPTYEQYF.

This clonotype has only one observation. The CDR3 DNA sequence: TGTGCCACCAGCATGGGGCGGTTAGGAAATCAGCCCCAGCATTTT. Amino acid sequence: CATSMGRLGNQPQHF. V is TRBV15 and J is TRBJ1-5; the D gene is possibly TRBD1 (5 bases). Trimming cost V 4 bases and J 4 bases, with 14 bases left between them. The CDR3 extends over 15 amino acids. In germline, CDR1 is LNHNV, CDR2 YYDKDF (reference sequence).

This clonotype was found a few times. The rearrangement links TRBV3-1 to TRBJ1-1; 7 nucleotides match TRBD1. Trimming took 4 bases from V and 1 from J; bases not matched to a gene: 3. CDR3 length equals 14 residues. Germline assignment: CDR1 LGHDT and CDR2 YNNKEL (reference sequence). The CDR3 sequence: CASSPGGGNTEAFF. The CDR3 coding sequence is TGTGCCAGCAGCCCAGGGGGGGGGAACACTGAAGCTTTCTTT.

The chain is built from TRBV5-3 and TRBJ1-2, with D possibly matching TRBD1 (6 bases). TRBV5-3 is labeled an ORF, and its function is uncertain. This CDR3 region has 13 residues. The ends were cut back, 8 bases at V and 3 bases at J, with 14 bases in the middle. In nucleotides, the CDR3 is TGTGCCAGCAGCCGGGGGCCTCACTATGGCTACACCTTC. Protein product: CASSRGPHYGYTF.